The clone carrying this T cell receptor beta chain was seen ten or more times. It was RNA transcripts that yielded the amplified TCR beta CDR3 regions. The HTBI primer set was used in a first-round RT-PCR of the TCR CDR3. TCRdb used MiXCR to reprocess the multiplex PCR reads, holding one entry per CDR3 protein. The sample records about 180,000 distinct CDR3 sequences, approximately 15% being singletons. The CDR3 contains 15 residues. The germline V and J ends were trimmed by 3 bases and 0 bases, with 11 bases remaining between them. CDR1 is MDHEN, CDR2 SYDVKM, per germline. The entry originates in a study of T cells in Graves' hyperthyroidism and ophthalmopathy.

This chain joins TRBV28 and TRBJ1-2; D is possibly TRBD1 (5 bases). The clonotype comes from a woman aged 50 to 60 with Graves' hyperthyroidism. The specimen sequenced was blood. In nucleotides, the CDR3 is TGTGCCAGCAGTTTCTCAGGGAGAGCTAACTATGGCTACACCTTC. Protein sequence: CASSFSGRANYGYTF.